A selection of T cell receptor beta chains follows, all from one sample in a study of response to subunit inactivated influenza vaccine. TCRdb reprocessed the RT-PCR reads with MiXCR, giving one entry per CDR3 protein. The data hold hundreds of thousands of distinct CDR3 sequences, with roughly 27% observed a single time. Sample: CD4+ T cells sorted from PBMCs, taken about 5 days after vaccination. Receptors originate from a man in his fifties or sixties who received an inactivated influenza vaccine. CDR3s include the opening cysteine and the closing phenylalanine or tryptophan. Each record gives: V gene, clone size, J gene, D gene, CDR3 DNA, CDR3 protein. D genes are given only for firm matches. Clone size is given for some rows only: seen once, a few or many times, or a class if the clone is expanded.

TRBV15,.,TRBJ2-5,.,TGTGCCACCAGCCGGGTACAGCCGAAGACCCAGTACTTC,CATSRVQPKTQYF
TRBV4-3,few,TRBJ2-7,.,TGCGCCAGCAGCCAATCTTATGCAGGAGCCTCCTACGAGCAGTACTTC,CASSQSYAGASYEQYF
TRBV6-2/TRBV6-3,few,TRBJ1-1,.,TGTGCCAGCAGTTACCCGGGGGATGGTCGGGCTGAAGCTTTCTTT,CASSYPGDGRAEAFF
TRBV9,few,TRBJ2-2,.,TGTGCCAGCCAACAGAGAGCGAACACCGGGGAGCTGTTTTTT,CASQQRANTGELFF
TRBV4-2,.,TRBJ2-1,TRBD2,TGTGCCAGCAGCCAAACGCGGCTGGGACTAGCGGGAGTAGATGAGCAGTTCTTC,CASSQTRLGLAGVDEQFF
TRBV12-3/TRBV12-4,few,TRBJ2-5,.,TGTGCCAGCAGTTTTTCCCGGGACCCAACTACCTTC,CASSFSRDPTTF
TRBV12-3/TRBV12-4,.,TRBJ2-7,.,TGTGCCAGCGGGCGAAGGGGGGGGCCCGAGCAGTACTTC,CASGRRGGPEQYF
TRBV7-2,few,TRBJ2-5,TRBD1,TGTGCCAGCAGCTCCGGACAGGGGGCCCTTCACTTC,CASSSGQGALHF
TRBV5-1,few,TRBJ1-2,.,TGCGCCAGCAGCTACCAACAAGAAGGCTACACCTTC,CASSYQQEGYTF
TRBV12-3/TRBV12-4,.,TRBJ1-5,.,TGTGCCAGCAGTTTGCGGATCGGTTATCAGCCCCAGCATTTT,CASSLRIGYQPQHF
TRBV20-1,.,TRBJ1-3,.,TGCAGTGCTTATCGGACAGACCGCGGGTATAGAAACACCATATATTTT,CSAYRTDRGYRNTIYF
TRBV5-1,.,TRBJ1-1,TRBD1,TGCGCCAGCAGCTTGGAAGGGGGCTCGAACACTGAAGCTTTCTTT,CASSLEGGSNTEAFF
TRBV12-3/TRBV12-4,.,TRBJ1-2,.,TGTGCCAGCAGTTTAGAGGGAAGGAATGGCTACACCTTC,CASSLEGRNGYTF
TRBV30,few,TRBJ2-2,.,TGTGCCTGGAGGCACCCCAAGCGTTCGAACACCGGGGAGCTGTTTTTT,CAWRHPKRSNTGELFF
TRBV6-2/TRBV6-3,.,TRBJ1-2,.,TGTGCCAGCCGTGTGCTCCGGCGAGAGGACTACACCTTC,CASRVLRREDYTF
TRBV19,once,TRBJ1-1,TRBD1,TGTGCCAGTAGGACAGGGGTAAACACTGAAGCTTTCTTT,CASRTGVNTEAFF
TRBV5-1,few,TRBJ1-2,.,TGCGCCAGCAGCATGGGACAAGCTAACTATGGCTACACCTTC,CASSMGQANYGYTF
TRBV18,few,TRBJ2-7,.,TGTGCCAGCTCACCACAGGGGTCTAGCTCCTACGAGCAGTACTTC,CASSPQGSSSYEQYF
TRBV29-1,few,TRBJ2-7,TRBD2,TGCAGCGCCGGGACTAGCGGCTACGAGCAGTACTTC,CSAGTSGYEQYF
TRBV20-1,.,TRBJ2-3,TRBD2,TGCAGTGCTACAGCGATAGCGGGGGGTAGGGCAGATACGCAGTATTTT,CSATAIAGGRADTQYF
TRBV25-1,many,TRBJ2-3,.,TGTGCCAGCAGTGACCCAGCAGGGGGCACAGATACGCAGTATTTT,CASSDPAGGTDTQYF
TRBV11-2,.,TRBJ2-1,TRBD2,TGTGCCAGCTGTTTAGATAGGACTAGCCGACACTCCTACAATGAGCAGTTCTTC,CASCLDRTSRHSYNEQFF
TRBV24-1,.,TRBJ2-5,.,TGTGCCACCAGTGCCTCCGGAACAGAACCAGAGACCCAGTACTTC,CATSASGTEPETQYF
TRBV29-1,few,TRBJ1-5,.,TGCAGCGTATGGGAGAATACCAATCAGCCCCAGCATTTT,CSVWENTNQPQHF
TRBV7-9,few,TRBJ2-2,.,TGTGCCAGCAGCTTACCCCTCGGCAGGGGCACCGGGGAGCTGTTTTTT,CASSLPLGRGTGELFF
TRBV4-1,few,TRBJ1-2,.,TGCGCCAGCAGCCATCGGGGGGGTGTCTATGGCTACACCTTC,CASSHRGGVYGYTF
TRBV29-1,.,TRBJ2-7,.,TGCAGCGCCACCCTCACCACGGCCTACGAGCAGTACTTC,CSATLTTAYEQYF
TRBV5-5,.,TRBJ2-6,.,TGTGCCAGCACCCGGACAGCTGGCTACTCTGGGGCCAACGTCCTGACTTTC,CASTRTAGYSGANVLTF
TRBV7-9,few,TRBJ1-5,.,TGTGCCAGCAGCTCCTCTTCCGACTTCCCCCAGCATTTT,CASSSSSDFPQHF
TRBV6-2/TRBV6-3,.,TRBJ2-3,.,TGTGCCAGCAGTTACTTCGCTGCCGTCGACACAGATACGCAGTATTTT,CASSYFAAVDTDTQYF
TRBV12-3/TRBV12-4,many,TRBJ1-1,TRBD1,TGTGCCAGCAGGAGACAGGGGGCGCAGCACACTGAAGCTTTCTTT,CASRRQGAQHTEAFF
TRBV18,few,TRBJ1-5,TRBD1,TGTGCCAGCTCACGAGGACAGGGAGCACCCGACCAGCCCCAGCATTTT,CASSRGQGAPDQPQHF
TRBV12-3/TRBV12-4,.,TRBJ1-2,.,TGTGCCAGCAGTCCATCAATCAGGTTACTGGAGGGCTACACCTTC,CASSPSIRLLEGYTF
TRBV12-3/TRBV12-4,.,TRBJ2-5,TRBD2,TGTGCCAGCAGTTTAGGGCTAGCGGGGGAACAAGAGACCCAGTACTTC,CASSLGLAGEQETQYF
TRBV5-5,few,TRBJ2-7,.,TGTGCCAGCAGCACTGGGTACACCTACGAGCAGTACTTC,CASSTGYTYEQYF
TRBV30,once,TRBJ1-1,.,TGTGCCTGGAACTGGAACACTGAAGCTTTCTTT,CAWNWNTEAFF
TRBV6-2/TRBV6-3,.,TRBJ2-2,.,TGTGCCAGCAGTTACTCGCCAGCGGCGAACACCGGGGAGCTGTTTTTT,CASSYSPAANTGELFF
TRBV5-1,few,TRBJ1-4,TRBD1,TGCGCCAGCAGCATGATGACAGGGGGGAAACTGTTTTTT,CASSMMTGGKLFF
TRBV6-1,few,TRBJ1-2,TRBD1,TGTGCCAGCAGCGGGACAGGACTGGGAGGCTACACCTTC,CASSGTGLGGYTF
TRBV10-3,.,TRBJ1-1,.,TGTGCCATCAGTGTTGGAGGCAGGATGGACACTGAAGCTTTCTTT,CAISVGGRMDTEAFF
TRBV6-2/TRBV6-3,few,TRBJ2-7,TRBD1,TGTGCCATCAGAGGTGCGGGACAGGGATCCTACGAGCAGTACTTC,CAIRGAGQGSYEQYF
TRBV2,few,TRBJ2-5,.,TGTGCCAGGGGTGGAGAGACCCAGTACTTC,CARGGETQYF
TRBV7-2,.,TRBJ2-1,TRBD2,TGTGCCAGCAGCGTTCTAGCGGGAATGTCCTACAATGAGCAGTTCTTC,CASSVLAGMSYNEQFF
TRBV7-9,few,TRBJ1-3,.,TGTGCCAGCAGCCCTTTACCCGCAGGAAGGGACACCATATATTTT,CASSPLPAGRDTIYF
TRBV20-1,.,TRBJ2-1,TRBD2,TGCAGTGCTAGAGATTTAGTGATAGCGGGAGGTCCCACGTCCTACAAGGAGCAGTTCTTC,CSARDLVIAGGPTSYKEQFF
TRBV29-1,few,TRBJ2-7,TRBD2,TGCAGCGTTGAAGAGGGGACTAGCGGGATGAGGTACGAGCAGTACTTC,CSVEEGTSGMRYEQYF
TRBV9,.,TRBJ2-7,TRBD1,TGTGCCAGCAGCGTAGTCCCAGATCCAGGACAGGGAACCTACGAGCAGTACTTC,CASSVVPDPGQGTYEQYF
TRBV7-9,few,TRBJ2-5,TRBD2,TGTGCCAGCAGCCTCCGGGACTACGAAGAGACCCAGTACTTC,CASSLRDYEETQYF
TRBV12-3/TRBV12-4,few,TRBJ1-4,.,TGTGCCAGCAGTTGGGGACGAACTGAAAAACTGTTTTTT,CASSWGRTEKLFF
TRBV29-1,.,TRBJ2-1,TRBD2,TGCAGCGTCTCTTTAAGGCTAGCGGGTAACAATGAGCAGTTCTTC,CSVSLRLAGNNEQFF